This T cell receptor (beta chain) comes out of a study of T cell responses to AZD1222 COVID-19 vaccine. It was second doses at about 4 or about 12 weeks that were pooled. Study findings and constraints: White British donors predominated, females outnumbered males, and clonal diversity was possibly underestimated. Mapped onto spike, vaccine-associated CD4 TCRs spanned it and were dominant at 160-218 and 743-854.

Assay: immunoSEQ multiplex PCR; the TCRdb copy retains only in-frame clones and omits some. This table holds about 81,000 clones, approximately 90% found once. V lost 5 bases, J lost 2 bases, and 15 bases lay in between. The CDR3 covers 16 residues. In germline, CDR1 is SGHVS, CDR2 FNYEAQ. With regard to this clone: Its antigen is unidentified.

The source is an adult who received the AZD1222 COVID-19 vaccine. The sample here was peripheral blood, taken 28 days after the second AZD1222 dose. The chain is built from TRBV7-6 and TRBJ2-2; the D gene is possibly TRBD2 (5 bases). The CDR3 spells CASSQLGSANTGELFF. The CDR3 DNA sequence: TGTGCCAGCAGCCAGTTGGGTAGCGCCAACACCGGGGAGCTGTTTTTT.